Listed below are T cell receptor beta chains from one sample, sequenced in a study of blood T cell repertoires in COVID-19. Assay used: immunoSEQ multiplex PCR; TCRdb lists only in-frame clones, some missing. The table lists 200,000 to 300,000 clones, around 89% of them singletons. Sequenced input: PBMCs or T cells enriched from blood (not recorded which). Receptor source: a woman between 25 and 40 years old who had recovered from COVID-19. Each CDR3 is given with its conserved first and last residue. The D gene is left open where the match is weak. Some rows have no size entry. The others give once, few or many, or a class for an expanded clone.

size	D	V	J	CDR3	DNA
-	-	TRBV30	TRBJ1-1	CAWRIRGDTEAFF	TGTGCCTGGAGAATCAGGGGCGACACTGAAGCTTTCTTT
-	-	TRBV18	TRBJ1-2	CASSPGANYGYTF	TGTGCCAGCTCACCCGGAGCTAACTATGGCTACACCTTC
-	-	TRBV19	TRBJ1-5	CASSSHAKEQPQHF	TGTGCCAGTAGTTCCCATGCGAAGGAGCAGCCCCAGCATTTT
many	-	TRBV7-3	TRBJ2-1	CASSLISDNEQFF	TGTGCCAGCAGCTTAATCTCCGACAATGAGCAGTTCTTC
-	TRBD1	TRBV5-8	TRBJ1-6	CASSFPGRGLLVALHF	TGTGCCAGCAGCTTCCCCGGGAGGGGGCTGTTGGTGGCCCTCCACTTT
-	TRBD2	TRBV7-2	TRBJ2-3	CASSLRTSGYPDTQYF	TGTGCCAGCAGCTTAAGGACTAGCGGTTATCCAGATACGCAGTATTTT
once	TRBD1	TRBV19	TRBJ1-5	CASSTNRGQGPRNQPQHF	TGTGCCAGTAGTACAAATCGAGGACAGGGACCTCGCAATCAGCCCCAGCATTTT
-	-	TRBV30	TRBJ1-5	CAWSVRVDQPQHF	TGTGCCTGGAGTGTTCGGGTGGATCAGCCCCAGCATTTT
-	TRBD1	TRBV7-2	TRBJ2-2	CASSLGPGTGNGELFF	TGTGCCAGCAGCTTAGGCCCCGGGACAGGGAACGGGGAGCTGTTTTTT
-	TRBD1	TRBV3-1/TRBV3-2	TRBJ1-5	CASSQDGTDNQPQHF	TGTGCCAGCAGCCAAGATGGGACAGACAATCAGCCCCAGCATTTT
-	TRBD2	TRBV5-1	TRBJ2-1	CASSLERPSGRASGEQFF	TGCGCCAGCAGCTTGGAGCGGCCTAGCGGGAGGGCCTCCGGTGAGCAGTTCTTC
once	TRBD1	TRBV11-2	TRBJ1-6	CASSLAPGTDNSPLHF	TGTGCCAGCAGCTTGGCGCCTGGGACAGATAATTCACCCCTCCACTTT
few	-	TRBV5-1	TRBJ2-1	CASSLDGIGGSDEQFF	TGCGCCAGCAGCTTGGACGGGATAGGCGGGTCAGATGAGCAGTTCTTC
-	-	TRBV6-5	TRBJ2-1	CASRRAGRHNEQFF	TGTGCCAGCAGAAGGGCGGGACGCCACAATGAGCAGTTCTTC
-	TRBD1	TRBV27	TRBJ1-2	CASSSRQGGGGYTF	TGTGCCAGCAGTTCCCGACAGGGCGGAGGTGGCTACACCTTC